This TCR beta chain is from a study of response to subunit inactivated influenza vaccine. Whole-study findings and limits: There was a suggestion from the authors that each seasonal influenza vaccination recruits few new T cells.

TCRdb called the RT-PCR reads again in MiXCR, with one record for every CDR3 protein. The sample holds approximately 170,000 distinct CDR3 sequences, roughly an eighth seen once. Looked up from germline, CDR1 is SQVTM and CDR2 is ANQGSEA. The CDR3 sequence is 13 residues long. V shed 4 bases and J shed 6 bases, with 13 bases lying between them. This clonotype was recorded a few times. Its antigen remains unidentified. Sequencing was performed on CD8+ T cells sorted from PBMCs, taken roughly 5 days after vaccination. The sequence was collected from a man aged 50 to 60 who received an inactivated influenza vaccine. The chain carries TRBV29-1 and TRBJ2-1; perhaps D is TRBD1 or TRBD2 (5 bases each). In DNA, the CDR3 is TGCAGCGTTGGATGGGGGTCAGTCAATGAGCAGTTCTTC. Translating it yields CSVGWGSVNEQFF.